The rows below give T cell receptor beta chains drawn from one sample of a study of cytomegalovirus exposure and HLA in healthy donors. TCRdb keeps only in-frame clones here, not all; method: immunoSEQ multiplex PCR. The table includes roughly 100,000 clones, around 76% detected once. The sample consisted of PBMCs. The receptors derive from a man aged 35 to 55 in good health and CMV-seropositive. Both conserved end residues are part of each CDR3. A D gene is named only where the DNA matches it firmly. Size is stated for part of the rows, as once, few or many counts, or as a class when the clone is expanded.

cdr3_nt	cdr3_aa	v_call	j_call	d_call	clone_size
TGTGCCAGCAGCGCCCGCATAGCGACTCGAGAGACCCAGTACTTC	CASSARIATRETQYF	TRBV7-2	TRBJ2-5	-	once
TGTGCCAGCAGTGGATCCTCCGGGGTGGGTGGCTACACCTTC	CASSGSSGVGGYTF	TRBV6-1	TRBJ1-2	-	once
TGTGCCAGCAGCCCTATCCCAGGGAACACTGAAGCTTTCTTT	CASSPIPGNTEAFF	TRBV28	TRBJ1-1	-	-
TGTGCCAGCAGTTGGGGCAGGGATCAGCCCCAGCATTTT	CASSWGRDQPQHF	TRBV6-5	TRBJ1-5	-	-
TGTGCCAGCAGTGACCAGGGGGCGCGTACTGAAGCTTTCTTT	CASSDQGARTEAFF	TRBV6-1	TRBJ1-1	TRBD1	-
TGTGCCAGCAGGAATGGCTGGGCGACCCGCTCCTACGAGCAGTACTTC	CASRNGWATRSYEQYF	TRBV12-1	TRBJ2-7	-	-
TGTGCCAGAAGGGGAGGGGACCCCTACGAGCAGTACTTC	CARRGGDPYEQYF	TRBV5-3	TRBJ2-7	TRBD2	-
TGTGCCTACTATCGGTTAGGTATATACGAGCAGTACTTC	CAYYRLGIYEQYF	TRBV5-4	TRBJ2-7	-	few
TGTGCCAGCAGTTCCACGGGACTAGCGGCCACGAAGACCCAGTACTTC	CASSSTGLAATKTQYF	TRBV28	TRBJ2-5	TRBD2	-
TGCGCCAGCAGCCAAGATGTAACGGCCGGGGGGCAGTACTTC	CASSQDVTAGGQYF	TRBV4-3	TRBJ2-7	-	-
TGTGCCAGCAGCTGGGGGACAGGGCCCCAGCATTTT	CASSWGTGPQHF	TRBV28	TRBJ1-5	TRBD1	-
TGTGCCAGCAGCCTCTTCGGCCAGGACACTGAAGCTTTCTTT	CASSLFGQDTEAFF	TRBV7-3	TRBJ1-1	-	-
TGTGCCAGCAGTTCCGGCTATCGACAGAAAGGCTACACCTTC	CASSSGYRQKGYTF	TRBV6-5	TRBJ1-2	-	-
TGTGCCAGCAGCGAAGCGGGGGGATCCAATGAGCAGTTCTTC	CASSEAGGSNEQFF	TRBV7-9	TRBJ2-1	TRBD2	-
TGTGCCAGCAGCCCCCAAACCTCGACACCAACTAATGAAAAACTGTTTTTT	CASSPQTSTPTNEKLFF	TRBV9	TRBJ1-4	-	-
TGCGCCAGCAGCCTCACAGCGGGAGAGGCCTACAATGAGCAGTTCTTC	CASSLTAGEAYNEQFF	TRBV4-3	TRBJ2-1	TRBD2	-
TGCGCCAGCAGTGCTGGCCCCCCGGAGGACTATGGCTACACCTTC	CASSAGPPEDYGYTF	TRBV10-1	TRBJ1-2	-	-
TGTGCCAGCAGCACAGAAAACATTCAGTACTTC	CASSTENIQYF	TRBV11-3	TRBJ2-4	-	-
TGTGCCAGCAGTTTATCCGGGGGGGGCTCCTACAATGAGCAGTTCTTC	CASSLSGGGSYNEQFF	TRBV27	TRBJ2-1	TRBD2	-
TGTGCCAGCAGTTTATGGACAGGGGGCGCCTCCGAGCAGTACTTC	CASSLWTGGASEQYF	TRBV28	TRBJ2-7	TRBD1	-
TGCGCCAGCAGCCATACCGCAGGGGACGGAGAGACCCAGTACTTC	CASSHTAGDGETQYF	TRBV4-1	TRBJ2-5	-	once
TGCGCCTCGGGGGGCAGGTCGAACACCGGGGAGCTGTTTTTT	CASGGRSNTGELFF	TRBV5-1	TRBJ2-2	-	-